The present T cell receptor beta chain was sequenced within a study of molecular identifiers for immune sequencing clone quantification. Study conclusions and caveats: Sizes of highly expanded clones could be underestimated through identical TCRs sharing a barcode.

Germline-derived CDR1 and CDR2 are SEHNR and FQNEAQ (reference sequence). The CDR3 is made up of 13 amino acids. Trimming left V 8 bases short and J 7 bases short, with 17 bases between. This clonotype was detected only once. Its specificity is not known. TCRdb redid the calling of the PCR reads with MiXCR, one entry per CDR3 protein. This table has under 800,000 distinct CDR3 sequences, over 25% appearing once. The clonotype was recovered from a human donor in good health. Some libraries in this study had Jurkat cell RNA spiked in. The specimen was naive CD8+ T cells from blood, with Jurkat cell RNA spiked in. Regarding subset: FACS-sorted CD8+CD4-CCR7+CD45RA+ naive T cells. This rearrangement joins TRBV7-9 to TRBJ1-1; D perhaps matches TRBD1 (6 bases). Here the CDR3 DNA reads TGTGCCAGCCCCGAGGGGGGGGTGATTGAAGCTTTCTTT. Encoded protein: CASPEGGVIEAFF. The whole variable domain, remainder taken from reference TRBV7-9 and TRBJ1-1, is DTGVSQNPRHKITKRGQNVTFRCDPISEHNRLYWYRQTLGQGPEFLTYFQNEAQLEKSRLLSDRFSAERPKGSFSTLEIQRTEQGDSAMYLCASPEGGVIEAFFGQGTRLTVV.